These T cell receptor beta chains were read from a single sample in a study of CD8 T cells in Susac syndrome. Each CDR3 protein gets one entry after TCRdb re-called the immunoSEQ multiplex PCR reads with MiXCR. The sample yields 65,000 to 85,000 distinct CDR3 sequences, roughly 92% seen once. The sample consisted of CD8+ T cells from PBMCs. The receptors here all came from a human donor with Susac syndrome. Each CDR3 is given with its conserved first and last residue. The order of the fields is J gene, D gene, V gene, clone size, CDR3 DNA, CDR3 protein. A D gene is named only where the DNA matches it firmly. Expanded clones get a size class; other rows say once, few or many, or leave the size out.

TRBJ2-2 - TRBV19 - TGTGCCAGTAGGCCAGCGAACACCGGGGAGCTGTTTTTT CASRPANTGELFF
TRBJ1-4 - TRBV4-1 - TGCGCCAGCAGCCAAGAAAGGGCGGCTGGTGAAAAACTGTTTTTT CASSQERAAGEKLFF
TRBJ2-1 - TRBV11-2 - TGTGCCAGCAGCTTAGTACAGATCTACAATGAGCAGTTCTTC CASSLVQIYNEQFF
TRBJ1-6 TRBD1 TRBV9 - TGTGCCAGCAGCCCCGACAGGGGGCAGAATTCACCCCTCCACTTT CASSPDRGQNSPLHF
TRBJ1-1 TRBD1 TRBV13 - TGTGCCAGTGGACAGGGCCCAGATGAAGCTTTCTTT CASGQGPDEAFF
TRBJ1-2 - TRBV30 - TGTGCCTGGAGTGTGTCGGGGGCGGGGGGCTACACCTTC CAWSVSGAGGYTF
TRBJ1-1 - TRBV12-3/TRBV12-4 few TGTGCCAGCAGTCACGTTGGGCTGAACACTGAAGCTTTCTTT CASSHVGLNTEAFF
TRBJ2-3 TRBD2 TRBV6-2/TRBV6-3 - TGTGCCAGCGAAGGACTAGCGGGAAGGTTCGGCACAGATACGCAGTATTTT CASEGLAGRFGTDTQYF
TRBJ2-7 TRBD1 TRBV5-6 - TGTGCCAGCAGCTTCGGACAGGGCTTCTACGAGCAGTACTTC CASSFGQGFYEQYF
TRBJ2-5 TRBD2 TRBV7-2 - TGTGCCAGCGGCGAGGGTGCGGGAGGGAGGCCAGAGACCCAGTACTTC CASGEGAGGRPETQYF
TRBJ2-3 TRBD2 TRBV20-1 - TGCAGTGCGGGCCTTAGCGGGAGGGCCAGGGATACGCAGTATTTT CSAGLSGRARDTQYF
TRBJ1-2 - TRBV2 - TGTGCCAGCAGTGAATTCGGGCAGGGGCTCGGCTACACCTTC CASSEFGQGLGYTF
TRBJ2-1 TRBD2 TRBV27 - TGTGCCAGCAGAGCGGGAGGGTACAATGAGCAGTTCTTC CASRAGGYNEQFF
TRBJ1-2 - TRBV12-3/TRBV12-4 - TGTGCCAGCAGTTTAGCGCTAATCGGGGGTGGGGACGGCTACACCTTC CASSLALIGGGDGYTF
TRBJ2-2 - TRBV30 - TGTGCCTGGAGTGGGGGCAGGAACACCGGGGAGCTGTTTTTT CAWSGGRNTGELFF
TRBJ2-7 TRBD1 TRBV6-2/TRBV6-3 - TGTGCCAGCAGTAAAAGGGACAGGGCGTACGAGCAGTACTTC CASSKRDRAYEQYF
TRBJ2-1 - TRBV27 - TGTGCCAGCAGTTTGTTGCCCCCAAATACCAATGAGCAGTTCTTC CASSLLPPNTNEQFF
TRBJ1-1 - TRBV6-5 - TGTGCCAGCAGTTACTCTAAGGGGCTGGAAGCTTTCTTT CASSYSKGLEAFF
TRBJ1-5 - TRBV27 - TGTGCCAGCAGTCGAACGTCCGGGACCGCGCTCGCTGGGGTGGCCCAGCATTTT CASSRTSGTALAGVAQHF
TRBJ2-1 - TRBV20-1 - TGCAGTGCCACGATCCCCGGGACAGGGGGACTAGCGGGCTACAATGAGCAGTTCTTC CSATIPGTGGLAGYNEQFF
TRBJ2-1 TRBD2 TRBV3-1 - TGTGCCAGCAGGGGAGGGGATCAAGACTACAATGAGCAGTTCTTC CASRGGDQDYNEQFF
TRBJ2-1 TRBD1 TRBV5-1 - TGCGCCAGCAGCGGAGGAGGGACAGGGGTTTTCAATGAGCAGTTCTTC CASSGGGTGVFNEQFF
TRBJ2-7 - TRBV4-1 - TGCGCCAGCAGCCAAGACGGGATTTTTAGGGACGAGCAGTACTTC CASSQDGIFRDEQYF
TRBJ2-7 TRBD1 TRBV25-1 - TGTGCCAGCAGTTCCGGGACAGGGCTCCACGAGCAGTACTTC CASSSGTGLHEQYF
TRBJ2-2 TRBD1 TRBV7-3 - TGTGCCAGCACAACGAACAGGGGGACTAACACCGGGGAGCTGTTTTTT CASTTNRGTNTGELFF
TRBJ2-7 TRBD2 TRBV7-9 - TGTGCCAGCAGCTTACTAGCGGGACCCTACGAGCAGTACTTC CASSLLAGPYEQYF
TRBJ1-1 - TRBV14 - TGTGCCAGCAGCCAAGTTAACCGACACACTGAAGCTTTCTTT CASSQVNRHTEAFF
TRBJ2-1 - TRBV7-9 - TGTGCCAGCAGCCCCTCCCGGCAAAACAATGAGCAGTTCTTC CASSPSRQNNEQFF
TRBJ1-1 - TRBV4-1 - TGCGCCAGCAGCCACACAGGAAAAGAAGCTTTCTTT CASSHTGKEAFF
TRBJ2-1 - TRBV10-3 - TGTGCCATCAGTGACGCGGGGATTTTAGGGCTCAATGAGCAGTTCTTC CAISDAGILGLNEQFF
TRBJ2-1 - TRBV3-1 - TGTGCCAGCAGCCCCATCCGCAGGGATTACAATGAGCAGTTCTTC CASSPIRRDYNEQFF
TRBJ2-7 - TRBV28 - TGTGCCAGCAGTTTATCTTCTGGCAGGAGCTACGAGCAGTACTTC CASSLSSGRSYEQYF
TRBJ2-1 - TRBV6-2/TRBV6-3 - TGTGCCAGCAGTTACTTAGGACTCCTAAGCTCCTACAATGAGCAGTTCTTC CASSYLGLLSSYNEQFF
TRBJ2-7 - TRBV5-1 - TGCGCCAGCAGCTTCGCCAAGAGCTCCTACGAGCAGTACTTC CASSFAKSSYEQYF
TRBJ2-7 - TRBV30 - TGTGCCTGGAGTGTACCGACGGGACTTTCCTACGAGCAGTACTTC CAWSVPTGLSYEQYF
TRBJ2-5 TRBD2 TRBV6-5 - TGTGCCAGCAGTCCCCTAGCGGGGGGCGTAGAGACCCAGTACTTC CASSPLAGGVETQYF
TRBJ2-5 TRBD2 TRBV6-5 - TGTGCCAGCGGCAGACTAGCGGGAGGGGTGGAGACCCAGTACTTC CASGRLAGGVETQYF
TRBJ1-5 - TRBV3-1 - TGTGCCAGCAGTCGCGACGGGACACCGAATCAGCCCCAGCATTTT CASSRDGTPNQPQHF
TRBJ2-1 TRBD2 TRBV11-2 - TGTGCCAGCAGCCGACGAATAGCGGGGGGCTATGGGGATGAGCAGTTCTTC CASSRRIAGGYGDEQFF
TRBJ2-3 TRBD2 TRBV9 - TGTGCCAGCAGCCTTGGGGGGAGCGGGGGGGCCAGAGATACGCAGTATTTT CASSLGGSGGARDTQYF
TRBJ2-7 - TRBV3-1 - TGTGCCAGCAGCCAAGACGAGCGAATCTACGAGCAGTACTTC CASSQDERIYEQYF
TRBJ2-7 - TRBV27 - TGTGCCAGCAGTAAGGGGGGCTCCTACGAGCAGTACTTC CASSKGGSYEQYF
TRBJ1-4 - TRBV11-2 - TGTGCCAGCAGCTTATCTCGGGTTGAAAAACTGTTTTTT CASSLSRVEKLFF
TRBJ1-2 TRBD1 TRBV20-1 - TGCAGTGCTACGGGACAGGCCCTGAACTATGGCTACACCTTC CSATGQALNYGYTF
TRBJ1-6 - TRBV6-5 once TGTGCCAGCAGTTACCCAGGGTCAAATTCACCCCTCCACTTT CASSYPGSNSPLHF
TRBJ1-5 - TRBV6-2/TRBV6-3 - TGTGCCAGCAGTTACCGACAGGCCGGAGGCAATCAGCCCCAGCATTTT CASSYRQAGGNQPQHF
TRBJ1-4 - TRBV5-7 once TGTGCCAGCAGGCCGGACGTAAGGGCTGATAATGAAAAACTGTTTTTT CASRPDVRADNEKLFF
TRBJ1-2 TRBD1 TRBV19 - TGTGCCAGTCTCGGACAGGGGGTTAACTATGGCTACACCTTC CASLGQGVNYGYTF
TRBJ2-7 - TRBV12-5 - TGTGCTAGTGCAACGAGGCCCCTGTCCTACGAGCAGTACTTC CASATRPLSYEQYF
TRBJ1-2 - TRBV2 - TGTGCCAGCAGTGTCCGAGCAGGGAACTATGGCTACACCTTC CASSVRAGNYGYTF
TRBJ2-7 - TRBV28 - TGTGCCAGCACCGGGACCTATTCCTACGAGCAGTACTTC CASTGTYSYEQYF
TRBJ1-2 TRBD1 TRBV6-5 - TGTGCCAGCAGTTACTCGATGGCAGGGGGGACTGACGGCTACACCTTC CASSYSMAGGTDGYTF
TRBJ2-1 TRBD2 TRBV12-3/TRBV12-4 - TGTGCCAGCAGTTTCCCTCCCGGGGGGAATGAGCAGTTCTTC CASSFPPGGNEQFF
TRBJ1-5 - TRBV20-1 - TGCAGTGCTAGGGGCAATCAGCCCCAGCATTTT CSARGNQPQHF
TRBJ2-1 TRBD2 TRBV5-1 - TGCGCCAGCAGCCTGGGGGGGGTTGGCGATGAGCAGTTCTTC CASSLGGVGDEQFF
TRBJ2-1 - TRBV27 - TGTGCCAGCAGTTTATTCGAGGGCGACTCCTACAATGAGCAGTTCTTC CASSLFEGDSYNEQFF
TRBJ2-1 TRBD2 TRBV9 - TGTGCCAGCGGGGGGGGGACTAGCGGGAGGTCATACAATGAGCAGTTCTTC CASGGGTSGRSYNEQFF
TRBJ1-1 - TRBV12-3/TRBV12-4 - TGTGCCAGCACCCTAACCCCCCAGGGTGAAGCTTTCTTT CASTLTPQGEAFF
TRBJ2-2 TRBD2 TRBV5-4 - TGTGCCAGCAGCTTGGCGGGAGGCCAAAACACCGGGGAGCTGTTTTTT CASSLAGGQNTGELFF
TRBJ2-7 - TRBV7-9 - TGTGCCAGCAGCTCCCAGGGAAGCGAGCAGTACTTC CASSSQGSEQYF